This is a list of T cell receptor beta chains from one sample in a study of blood T cell repertoires in COVID-19. The protocol was immunoSEQ multiplex PCR, while the TCRdb copy is restricted to in-frame clones and leaves out a portion. The table has 200,000 to 300,000 clones, around 86% seen once. The sample was peripheral blood. The receptors here all came from a woman aged 40 to 55 who had recovered from COVID-19. The conserved cysteine and the conserved F or W are not part of the CDR3 here.

v_call: TRBV11-3
j_call: TRBJ1-1
cdr3_aa: ASSLDPPSMNTEAF

v_call: TRBV10-2
j_call: TRBJ1-1
cdr3_aa: ASSGGEAF

v_call: TRBV18
j_call: TRBJ2-1
cdr3_aa: ASSPPSGGRGEQF

v_call: TRBV29-1
j_call: TRBJ1-1
cdr3_aa: SVDWGVGEAF

v_call: TRBV6-1
j_call: TRBJ2-5
cdr3_aa: ASSEAFLQGDQETQY

v_call: TRBV6-5
j_call: TRBJ1-5
cdr3_aa: ASSPSLYSNQPQH

v_call: TRBV10-1
j_call: TRBJ1-2
cdr3_aa: ASSFTGNYGYT

v_call: TRBV5-1
j_call: TRBJ1-2
cdr3_aa: ASSLGTGVGYGYT

v_call: TRBV5-8
j_call: TRBJ1-2
cdr3_aa: ASSLVQGYGYT

v_call: TRBV7-6
j_call: TRBJ2-5
cdr3_aa: ASSPQDREGETQY

v_call: TRBV5-1
j_call: TRBJ1-2
cdr3_aa: ASSSGGGYGYT

v_call: TRBV5-1
j_call: TRBJ1-2
cdr3_aa: ASSLQGTHGYT

v_call: TRBV7-3
j_call: TRBJ2-1
cdr3_aa: ASITRGDLLNEQF

v_call: TRBV11-2
j_call: TRBJ2-2
cdr3_aa: ASKQPPNTGELF

v_call: TRBV19
j_call: TRBJ1-6
cdr3_aa: ASSIGVGGPSESSPLH

v_call: TRBV10-3
j_call: TRBJ1-4
cdr3_aa: AISEPVNRQGGWVRTNEKLF

v_call: TRBV19
j_call: TRBJ2-2
cdr3_aa: ASTDRGRITGELF

v_call: TRBV2
j_call: TRBJ2-7
cdr3_aa: ASRASGGLWGRQY

v_call: TRBV7-9
j_call: TRBJ1-4
cdr3_aa: ASSFGTYFNGVEKLF

v_call: TRBV5-4
j_call: TRBJ2-1
cdr3_aa: ASSLRDRGEGDEQF

v_call: TRBV5-5
j_call: TRBJ1-4
cdr3_aa: ASSLRWGGDEKLF

v_call: TRBV7-2
j_call: TRBJ1-2
cdr3_aa: ASSSRDSTPYGYT

v_call: TRBV7-8
j_call: TRBJ2-7
cdr3_aa: ASSFSRSYEQY

v_call: TRBV15
j_call: TRBJ1-2
cdr3_aa: ATGRDTYGYT

v_call: TRBV9
j_call: TRBJ1-4
cdr3_aa: ASSVEGRVREKLF

v_call: TRBV7-2
j_call: TRBJ1-2
cdr3_aa: ASSSGPGQGVGSLWGYT

v_call: TRBV16
j_call: TRBJ2-4
cdr3_aa: ASSPQGGTKNIQY

v_call: TRBV7-9
j_call: TRBJ1-6
cdr3_aa: ASSLAQGGNSPLH

v_call: TRBV9
j_call: TRBJ1-2
cdr3_aa: ASSVVTGGGYT

v_call: TRBV7-2
j_call: TRBJ2-3
cdr3_aa: ASRRTSGGASADTQY

v_call: TRBV19
j_call: TRBJ2-7
cdr3_aa: ASSLRAGFFEQY

v_call: TRBV29-1
j_call: TRBJ1-5
cdr3_aa: SPTGSRQPQH

v_call: TRBV7-2
j_call: TRBJ1-2
cdr3_aa: ASSSGTVYGYT

v_call: TRBV15
j_call: TRBJ1-1
cdr3_aa: ATSLSWTGLNTEAF

v_call: TRBV5-6
j_call: TRBJ2-3
cdr3_aa: ASSRTDTQY

v_call: TRBV5-1
j_call: TRBJ2-7
cdr3_aa: ASRSQGASSYEQY

v_call: TRBV6-5
j_call: TRBJ1-4
cdr3_aa: ASSYAQTATNEKLF

v_call: TRBV9
j_call: TRBJ1-1
cdr3_aa: ASSLRPGQGARTEAF

v_call: TRBV12-5
j_call: TRBJ1-1
cdr3_aa: ASGSEVGTEAF

v_call: TRBV4-1
j_call: TRBJ1-1
cdr3_aa: ASSQRSRANTEAF

v_call: TRBV28
j_call: TRBJ2-7
cdr3_aa: ASSPAGTGAPYEQY

v_call: TRBV3-1/TRBV3-2
j_call: TRBJ2-3
cdr3_aa: ASSQERQAETQY

v_call: TRBV6-5
j_call: TRBJ1-2
cdr3_aa: ASSQRTGVTHGYT

v_call: TRBV18
j_call: TRBJ2-7
cdr3_aa: ASSYDRGSSYEQY

v_call: TRBV19
j_call: TRBJ1-5
cdr3_aa: ASSEGWATQPQH

v_call: TRBV5-4
j_call: TRBJ1-3
cdr3_aa: ASSLAGGNTIY